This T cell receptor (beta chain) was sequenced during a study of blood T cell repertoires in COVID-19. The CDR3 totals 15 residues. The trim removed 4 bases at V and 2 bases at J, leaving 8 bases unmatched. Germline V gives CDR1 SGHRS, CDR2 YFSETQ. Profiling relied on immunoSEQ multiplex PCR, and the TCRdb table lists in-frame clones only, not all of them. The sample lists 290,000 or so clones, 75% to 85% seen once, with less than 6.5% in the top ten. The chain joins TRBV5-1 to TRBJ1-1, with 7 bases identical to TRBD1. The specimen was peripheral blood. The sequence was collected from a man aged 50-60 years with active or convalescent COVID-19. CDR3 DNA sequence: TGCGCCAGCAGCCCGGCCGGGACAGATAACACTGAAGCTTTCTTT. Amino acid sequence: CASSPAGTDNTEAFF.